What follows are 14 T cell receptor beta chains derived from one specimen sequenced in a study of PD-L1 blockade in urothelial cancer. Clones were sequenced by immunoSEQ multiplex PCR, and TCRdb holds only the in-frame ones, with some missing. The sample contains over 40,000 clones, about 85% of which appear only once. This sample's time point: peripheral blood 6 weeks after treatment start. Sequencing used PBMCs, obtained around atezolizumab (anti-PD-L1) treatment. These receptors came from a man between 65 and 85 years old with urothelial cancer.

This chain joins TRBV2 and TRBJ2-5, with TRBD2 matching 8 bases. The CDR3 sequence is 15 residues long. Germline V lookup: CDR1 SNHLY, CDR2 FYNNEI. Trimming at V came to 4 bases and at J to 5 bases, leaving 9 bases not matched to a gene. CDR3 coding DNA: TGTGCCAGCAGTGTATGGAGCGGGAGTACCGAGACCCAGTACTTC. Its translation: CASSVWSGSTETQYF.

Judged by abundance, this clone is medium-sized. The V gene is TRBV27, the J gene TRBJ2-7, with 7 bases fitting TRBD2. CDR1 MNHEY and CDR2 SMNVEV come from the germline V gene (reference sequence). With V trimmed by 4 bases and J by 2 bases, 8 bases remained unmatched. There are 15 residues in the CDR3. CDR3 sequence (DNA): TGTGCCAGCAGTTCCGTTGCGGGAGCCCCCTACGAGCAGTACTTC. This encodes CASSSVAGAPYEQYF.

This rearrangement joins TRBV5-4 to TRBJ2-7; TRBD2 is a possible D gene (6 bases). V lost 2 bases, J lost 5 bases, and 17 bases lay in between. Germline CDR1 is SGHNT and CDR2 is YYREEE (reference sequence). The CDR3 is 15 residues long. CDR3 sequence: CASSLSSSGRHEQYF. The CDR3 DNA reads as TGTGCCAGCAGCTTATCATCCTCCGGGAGACACGAGCAGTACTTC.

This clone has a single count. V and J are TRBV5-1 and TRBJ2-1; TRBD2 aligns across 10 bases. The germline V gene has CDR1 SGHRS and CDR2 YFSETQ. Trimming took 4 bases from V and 6 from J; bases not matched to a gene: 7. The CDR3 has 15 amino acids. CDR3 coding DNA: TGCGCCAGCAGCCGGACTAGCGGAGGGGGCAATGAGCAGTTCTTC. It encodes CASSRTSGGGNEQFF.

The gene calls are TRBV10-3 and TRBJ1-2; weak D call: TRBD1 (5 bases). The germline V gene has CDR1 ENHRY and CDR2 SYGVKD. The CDR3 covers 12 residues. Trimming took 2 bases from V and 13 from J, leaving 14 bases between them. The CDR3 nucleotides read TGTGCCATCAGTGAGGAGAGCGGGACCACCACCTTC. Translated: CAISEESGTTTF.

The rearrangement links TRBV28 to TRBJ2-5; 9 bases fit TRBD1. This CDR3 is 14 amino acids long. V trimming: 6 bases; J trimming: 1 base; junction bases outside the gene matches: 3. Germline CDR1 reads MDHEN; CDR2 reads SYDVKM. The CDR3 DNA reads as TGTGCCAGCAGAACGGACAGGGGCCAAGAGACCCAGTACTTC. Residues: CASRTDRGQETQYF. Based on the CDR3 plus reference TRBV28 and TRBJ2-5, the full variable domain is DVKVTQSSRYLVKRTGEKVFLECVQDMDHENMFWYRQDPGLGLRLIYFSYDVKMKEKGDIPEGYSVSREKKERFSLILESASTNQTSMYLCASRTDRGQETQYFGPGTRLLVL.

In this sample, this clone turned up once. This chain uses TRBV5-6 with TRBJ1-4; perhaps TRBD1 as D (5 bases). Germline CDR1 and CDR2: SGHDT and YYEEEE. CDR3 length equals 14 residues. V shed 3 bases and J shed 7 bases, with 13 bases lying between them. CDR3 region: CASSSRGLGEKLFF. The CDR3 nucleotides read TGTGCCAGCAGCTCACGGGGACTTGGTGAAAAACTGTTTTTT.

The chain's CDR3 is CASRRQNQEQFF. CDR3 nucleotide sequence: TGTGCCAGCAGGAGACAGAACCAGGAGCAGTTCTTC. The chain couples TRBV27 to TRBJ2-1; D is perhaps TRBD1 (5 bases). Deletions cut 6 bases from V and 10 bases from J, with 13 bases between. Germline values: CDR1 MNHEY, CDR2 SMNVEV (reference sequence). This CDR3 is 12 amino acids long.

This chain uses TRBV5-6 with TRBJ2-4, with 7 bases aligning to TRBD1. CDR3 size: 18 residues. Germline lookup yields CDR1 SGHDT and CDR2 YYEEEE. V gave up 2 bases and J gave up 0 bases; unmatched junction bases: 11. The CDR3 DNA reads TGTGCCAGCAGCTTTTACAGGGGAAGGGTACTAGCCAAAAACATTCAGTACTTC. Translated, it gives CASSFYRGRVLAKNIQYF.

J is TRBJ2-3 and V is TRBV29-1, with 11 bases identical to TRBD2. Germline V gene lookup returns CDR1 SQVTM and CDR2 ANQGSEA. This CDR3 has 18 residues. Unmatched junction bases numbered 13, after V lost 5 bases and J lost 0 bases. CDR3 in DNA: TGCAGCGTTATTTGGCTAGCGGGAGGCACTCCTAGCACAGATACGCAGTATTTT. Protein product: CSVIWLAGGTPSTDTQYF.

The chain carries TRBV25-1 and TRBJ1-3; D is undetermined. Germline V CDR1 and CDR2: MGHDK, SYGVNS. The V end lost 4 bases, the J end lost 0 bases, and 10 bases lay between the germline ends. This CDR3 contains 15 residues. The chain's CDR3 is CASSVRRSSGNTIYF. CDR3 coding DNA: TGTGCCAGCAGTGTTCGCCGGTCCTCTGGAAACACCATATATTTT.

The gene calls are TRBV4-2 and TRBJ2-1; 14 nucleotides agree with TRBD2. CDR1 and CDR2 (germline): LGHNA, YNFKEQ. J was trimmed by 6 bases and V by 4 bases; bases with no gene match: 2. CDR3 length equals 15 residues. The CDR3 loop reads CASSRGLAGVNEQFF. CDR3 DNA: TGTGCCAGCAGCCGGGGACTAGCGGGAGTCAATGAGCAGTTCTTC.

The chain couples TRBV7-8 to TRBJ1-2, with 8 bases matching TRBD1. CDR1 is SGHVS, CDR2 FQNEAQ, per germline. The CDR3 loop spans 15 amino acids. The V segment lost 5 bases and the J segment 4 bases; nucleotides outside the gene matches: 9. CDR3 region: CASSRGRGRSYGYTF. CDR3 nucleotides: TGTGCCAGCAGCCGAGGCAGGGGGCGAAGCTATGGCTACACCTTC.

The V and J genes are TRBV6-4 and TRBJ2-7; tentatively, D is TRBD1 (5 bases). V was clipped by 3 bases and J by 7 bases, with 16 bases between them. Germline values: CDR1 MRHNA, CDR2 SNTAGT. The length of the CDR3 is 14 residues. Written as DNA, the CDR3 is TGTGCCAGCAGTGAAGGACACCCAAAGAGGGAGCAGTACTTC. It translates to CASSEGHPKREQYF.